Below, 25 T cell receptor beta chains from the same sample are listed, as sequenced in a study of T cell changes during pregnancy in multiple sclerosis. The assay was immunoSEQ multiplex PCR, and TCRdb's table has in-frame clones only and misses some. The sample holds tens of thousands of clones, 90% seen once. The specimen was peripheral blood, collected in the second trimester of pregnancy. These receptors originate from a female donor in good health, enrolled as a control in a pregnancy study.

This clone showed up just once. The gene calls are TRBV7-8 and TRBJ1-4; 9 bases align to TRBD1. Trimming at V came to 6 bases and at J to 4 bases, leaving 6 bases not matched to a gene. This CDR3 is built from 15 residues. Germline lookup yields CDR1 SGHVS and CDR2 FQNEAQ. As DNA, the CDR3 is TGTGCCAGCAGTCCGCCGGGACAGGGTAATGAAAAACTGTTTTTT. Translated, it gives CASSPPGQGNEKLFF.

This chain connects TRBV12-5 to TRBJ2-2, with a possible D match to TRBD2 (5 bases). The CDR3 runs to 13 residues. Germline CDR1 is LGHNT and CDR2 is FRNRAP. Trimming removed 5 bases at V and 5 bases at J, with 9 bases between. The CDR3 nucleotides are TGTGCTAGTGGTATCGGAGGTACCGGGGAGCTGTTTTTT. Translating gives CASGIGGTGELFF.

The chain uses TRBV7-9 and TRBJ1-4; 7 positions agree with TRBD1. Germline lookup yields CDR1 SEHNR and CDR2 FQNEAQ (reference sequence). V trimming: 5 bases; J trimming: 11 bases; junction bases outside the gene matches: 26. The CDR3 consists of 19 residues. The CDR3 loop reads CASSPTRVDRKSFGGKLFF. The CDR3 DNA reads as TGTGCCAGCAGCCCGACTCGCGTGGACAGGAAATCGTTCGGTGGGAAACTGTTTTTT. Full variable domain (outside the CDR3, taken from reference TRBV7-9 and TRBJ1-4): DTGVSQNPRHKITKRGQNVTFRCDPISEHNRLYWYRQTLGQGPEFLTYFQNEAQLEKSRLLSDRFSAERPKGSFSTLEIQRTEQGDSAMYLCASSPTRVDRKSFGGKLFFGSGTQLSVL.

This clone was seen more than once but under ten times. The chain is built from TRBV19 and TRBJ1-6; 10 bases align to TRBD1. Germline CDR1 is LNHDA and CDR2 is SQIVND (reference sequence). With V trimmed by 4 bases and J by 4 bases, 4 bases remained unmatched. The CDR3 contains 16 residues. The CDR3: CASSTRDRGYNSPLHF. In DNA, the CDR3 is TGTGCCAGTAGTACTCGGGACAGGGGATATAATTCACCCCTCCACTTT.

This sequence joins TRBV29-1 and TRBJ1-5; D remains ambiguous. CDR1 and CDR2 from the germline V gene are SQVTM and ANQGSEA. V shed 3 bases and J shed 0 bases, with 6 bases lying between them. This CDR3 has 13 amino acids. The CDR3 region is CSVDPGSNQPQHF. CDR3 coding DNA: TGCAGCGTTGACCCGGGTAGCAATCAGCCCCAGCATTTT.

This clone was recorded once. The chain joins TRBV29-1 to TRBJ1-1; TRBD1 is a possible D gene (5 bases). The CDR3 runs to 13 residues. With 4 bases removed from V and 3 bases from J, the gap between germline ends came to 12 bases. From germline, CDR1 is SQVTM and CDR2 ANQGSEA. CDR3 nucleotides: TGCAGCGTTGTCCGACAGCACCACACTGAAGCTTTCTTT. It translates to CSVVRQHHTEAFF.

The chain recombines TRBV7-8 with TRBJ2-7; D may be TRBD2 (5 bases). CDR3 length: 11 amino acids. The V end lost 2 bases, the J end lost 7 bases, and 6 bases lay between the germline ends. Germline loops: CDR1 SGHVS, CDR2 FQNEAQ. This CDR3 is CASSLSGEQYF. CDR3 in DNA: TGTGCCAGCAGCTTATCGGGAGAGCAGTACTTC.

This clone has a single count. V is TRBV6-5 and J is TRBJ2-3, with 7 bases matching TRBD2. Germline lookup yields CDR1 MNHEY and CDR2 SVGAGI. The CDR3 is made up of 15 amino acids. V was clipped by 7 bases and J by 2 bases; unmatched bases: 9. Written as DNA, the CDR3 is TGTGCCAGCACCCTAACGGGGGGACTCACAGATACGCAGTATTTT. Protein product: CASTLTGGLTDTQYF.

The rearrangement uses TRBV5-4 and TRBJ2-5, with D possibly TRBD2 on 6 matching bases. The CDR3 spans 14 residues. V lost 0 bases to trimming and J lost 0 bases, with 6 bases between them. CDR1 is SGHNT, CDR2 YYREEE, per germline (reference sequence). The CDR3 region is CASSLGTNQETQYF. The CDR3 DNA reads as TGTGCCAGCAGCTTGGGGACTAACCAAGAGACCCAGTACTTC.

The chain carries TRBV5-1 and TRBJ2-1, with 7 bases lining up with TRBD1. Germline V lookup: CDR1 SGHRS, CDR2 YFSETQ. V was clipped by 1 base and J by 16 bases; unmatched bases: 5. This CDR3 region has 11 residues. The CDR3 DNA is TGCGCCAGCAGCTTGAACAGGGACAGCTTCTTC. Translated, it gives CASSLNRDSFF.

The chain joins TRBV2 to TRBJ1-1; no reliable D call. CDR1 and CDR2 (germline): SNHLY, FYNNEI. Trimming left V 8 bases short and J 4 bases short, with 11 bases between. The CDR3 loop spans 12 amino acids. CDR3 in amino acids: CASDSGVTEAFF. CDR3 bases: TGTGCCAGCGATAGCGGGGTCACTGAAGCTTTCTTT. Complete variable domain (other parts from reference TRBV2 and TRBJ1-1): EPEVTQTPSHQVTQMGQEVILRCVPISNHLYFYWYRQILGQKVEFLVSFYNNEISEKSEIFDDQFSVERPDGSNFTLKIRSTKLEDSAMYFCASDSGVTEAFFGQGTRLTVV.

CDR3 in DNA: TGTGCCAGCAGCTTTTGGACTGCCGTCTATGGCTACACCTTC. This translates into CASSFWTAVYGYTF. The rearrangement links TRBV5-6 to TRBJ1-2; D is undetermined. V lost 2 bases to trimming and J lost 4 bases, with 12 bases between them. The germline gives CDR1 SGHDT, CDR2 YYEEEE. The CDR3 length is 14 residues.

In this sample, this clone turned up once. The chain joins TRBV6-5 to TRBJ1-5, with TRBD1 matching 8 bases. CDR1 MNHEY and CDR2 SVGAGI come from the germline V gene. The V gene end was trimmed by 5 bases and the J gene end by 6 bases; junction bases not matched to a gene: 6. The CDR3 is 14 amino acids. The CDR3 here is CASSKDRVGQPQHF. As DNA, the CDR3 is TGTGCCAGCAGTAAGGACAGGGTCGGTCAGCCCCAGCATTTT.

The chain couples TRBV27 to TRBJ1-2; D might be TRBD1 (6 bases). V lost 4 bases, J lost 4 bases, and 16 bases lay in between. In germline, CDR1 is MNHEY, CDR2 SMNVEV (reference sequence). The CDR3 extends over 15 amino acids. CDR3 in amino acids: CASSSLLQGVYGYTF. DNA of the CDR3: TGTGCCAGCAGTTCCTTATTACAGGGCGTCTATGGCTACACCTTC.

This clone was observed a handful of times. CDR3 in DNA: TGTGCCTGCTGGGGAGGGCCCCACTCTGGAAACACCATATATTTT. It encodes CACWGGPHSGNTIYF. The gene calls are TRBV28 and TRBJ1-3, with unresolved D. The CDR3 length is 15 residues. CDR1 and CDR2 from the germline V gene are MDHEN and SYDVKM. V gave up 11 bases and J gave up 0 bases, with 17 bases separating them.

This chain joins TRBV6-5 and TRBJ1-2; TRBD1 is a possible D gene (5 bases). Trimming pared 5 bases from V and 5 bases from J, leaving 12 bases between. CDR1 and CDR2 from the germline V gene are MNHEY and SVGAGI. This CDR3 contains 13 residues. The DNA of the CDR3 is TGTGCCAGCAGTAAAAGACAGACGTATGGCTACACCTTC. This encodes CASSKRQTYGYTF.

The chain combines TRBV11-3 with TRBJ2-3; 16 bases fit TRBD2. Germline loops: CDR1 SGHNT, CDR2 YENEEA. The length of the CDR3 is 16 residues. V shed 3 bases, J shed 5 bases, and the junction held 2 bases outside the gene matches. The CDR3 DNA sequence: TGTGCCAGCAGCTTGGGACTAGCGGGAGGGGTAGATACGCAGTATTTT. Its protein is CASSLGLAGGVDTQYF.

The J gene is TRBJ2-2, the V gene TRBV6-4, with D maybe TRBD1 (5 bases). Germline assignment: CDR1 MRHNA and CDR2 SNTAGT. The CDR3 has 15 amino acids. V lost 0 bases to trimming and J lost 5 bases, with 10 bases between them. CDR3 sequence reads: CASSDSLDRTGELFF. CDR3 nucleotides: TGTGCCAGCAGTGACTCTCTCGACAGAACCGGGGAGCTGTTTTTT.

The gene calls are TRBV27 and TRBJ2-1; D perhaps matches TRBD2 (5 bases). Trimming pared 6 bases from V and 5 bases from J, leaving 11 bases between. Germline CDR1 MNHEY, CDR2 SMNVEV (reference sequence). CDR3 length: 13 amino acids. CDR3 bases: TGTGCCAGCAGAGACTATACCAACAATGAGCAGTTCTTC. The encoded protein is CASRDYTNNEQFF.

The chain couples TRBV13 to TRBJ2-7, with D perhaps matching TRBD1 (7 bases). V was shortened by 6 bases and J by 0 bases, with 12 bases between the two germline ends. Germline values: CDR1 PRHDT, CDR2 FYEKMQ (reference sequence). The CDR3 sequence is 14 residues long. CDR3 residues: CASSQGGSSYEQYF. DNA for the CDR3: TGTGCCAGCAGTCAGGGGGGAAGCTCCTACGAGCAGTACTTC.

The chain has TRBV6-6 and TRBJ1-2; no firm D call. Germline V lookup: CDR1 MNHNY, CDR2 SVGAGI (reference sequence). V lost 2 bases to trimming and J lost 9 bases, with 7 bases between them. The CDR3 sequence is 11 residues long. The CDR3 coding sequence is TGTGCCAGCAGTTACCAGGAAAGCTACACCTTC. Amino acids: CASSYQESYTF.

The V and J genes are TRBV30 and TRBJ2-2; 10 bases match TRBD1. Trimming took 4 bases from V and 6 from J; bases not matched to a gene: 8. The germline V gene has CDR1 GTSNPN and CDR2 SVGIG (reference sequence). There are 15 residues in the CDR3. CDR3: CAWKAGTGAPGELFF. The CDR3 DNA sequence: TGTGCCTGGAAAGCCGGGACAGGGGCCCCCGGGGAGCTGTTTTTT.

Only a few counts were recorded for this clone. This chain connects TRBV5-4 to TRBJ2-5; possibly TRBD2 for D (5 bases). Per germline, CDR1 SGHNT and CDR2 YYREEE (reference sequence). The CDR3 covers 15 residues. V was clipped by 2 bases and J by 1 base, with 12 bases between them. CDR3 sequence (DNA): TGTGCCAGCAGCTTTTCGGGGAGCCCCCAAGAGACCCAGTACTTC. This gives the protein CASSFSGSPQETQYF.

The V call is TRBV7-2, the J call TRBJ1-1, with D unresolved. Germline CDR1 and CDR2: SGHTA and FQGNSA. CDR3 length: 13 residues. With 5 bases removed from V and 1 base from J, the gap between germline ends came to 8 bases. The CDR3 sequence is CASSPNTNTEAFF. CDR3 in DNA: TGTGCCAGCAGCCCAAACACGAACACTGAAGCTTTCTTT.

J is TRBJ2-5 and V is TRBV5-1, with a tentative D call TRBD2 (6 bases). CDR1 and CDR2 (germline): SGHRS, YFSETQ. V was clipped by 0 bases and J by 5 bases, with 11 bases between them. This CDR3 contains 14 residues. The CDR3 DNA is TGCGCCAGCAGCTTGGACCCAGGGAGGGAGACCCAGTACTTC. Translating gives CASSLDPGRETQYF. Drawing the rest from reference TRBV5-1 and TRBJ2-5, the complete variable domain is KAGVTQTPRYLIKTRGQQVTLSCSPISGHRSVSWYQQTPGQGLQFLFEYFSETQRNKGNFPGRFSGRQFSNSRSEMNVSTLELGDSALYLCASSLDPGRETQYFGPGTRLLVL.